Shown below are 31 T cell receptor beta chains from a single sample sequenced in a study of high-grade serous ovarian cancer treatment subgroups. Data came from immunoSEQ multiplex PCR; TCRdb stores just in-frame clones and leaves some out. The table shows more than 850 clones, with roughly 78% occurring only once. Tumor samples were obtained before definitive surgery or chemotherapy. The specimen was tumor tissue. The receptors shown here come from a human donor with high-grade serous ovarian cancer.

This clone was picked up one time. The chain employs TRBV28 and TRBJ1-2, with a weak D call TRBD1 (5 bases). The CDR3 length is 13 residues. Germline values: CDR1 MDHEN, CDR2 SYDVKM. The ends were cut back, 7 bases at V and 5 bases at J, with 14 bases in the middle. The CDR3 sequence: CASKGDGYYGYTF. CDR3 sequence (DNA): TGTGCCAGCAAAGGGGACGGATATTATGGCTACACCTTC.

The rearrangement joins TRBV5-1 to TRBJ2-7; D is tentatively TRBD1 or TRBD2 (5 bases each). This CDR3 contains 15 residues. Germline V gene data show CDR1 as SGHRS and CDR2 as YFSETQ. V was pared by 8 bases and J by 0 bases, with 18 bases between. The CDR3 sequence: CASRWGSYSSYEQYF. CDR3 DNA sequence: TGCGCCAGTCGCTGGGGGTCCTACAGCTCCTACGAGCAGTACTTC.

The chain links TRBV19 to TRBJ2-3; tentatively, D is TRBD2 (7 bases). V was pared by 8 bases and J by 4 bases, with 16 bases between. The CDR3 has 14 residues. The germline gives CDR1 LNHDA, CDR2 SQIVND (reference sequence). CDR3 DNA sequence: TGTGCCAGTCAAGGGGGGGGAGGGTCAGATACGCAGTATTTT. Encoded protein: CASQGGGGSDTQYF.

The chain joins TRBV5-5 to TRBJ1-1; possibly TRBD1 for D (5 bases). V gave up 1 base and J gave up 6 bases, with 7 bases separating them. Germline values: CDR1 SGHKS, CDR2 YYEKEE (reference sequence). The CDR3 spans 12 residues. The CDR3 sequence: CASSLLGAEAFF. The CDR3 DNA is TGTGCCAGCAGCTTGCTAGGGGCTGAAGCTTTCTTT.

The chain combines TRBV27 with TRBJ2-1, with D possibly being TRBD2 (6 bases). The CDR3 length is 14 residues. V was shortened by 5 bases and J by 11 bases, with 19 bases between the two germline ends. The germline CDR1 and CDR2 sequences are MNHEY and SMNVEV (reference sequence). In nucleotides, the CDR3 is TGTGCCAGCAGTCCGGGACTCAATACACGCAAGCAGTTCTTC. As protein: CASSPGLNTRKQFF.

The rearrangement joins TRBV6-1 to TRBJ2-7, with D tentatively TRBD1 or TRBD2 (7 bases each). The germline V gene encodes CDR1 MNHNS and CDR2 SASEGT. The CDR3 covers 15 residues. Trimming removed 1 base at V and 9 bases at J, with 19 bases between. The CDR3 DNA sequence: TGTGCCAGCAGTGAAGGGGTCAGGGGGGGGCTCCGGCAGTACTTC. This sequence encodes CASSEGVRGGLRQYF.

The CDR3 loop reads CASSLEFNTGELFF. The CDR3 coding sequence is TGTGCCAGCAGCTTAGAGTTCAACACCGGGGAGCTGTTTTTT. J is TRBJ2-2 and V is TRBV7-9, with D unclear. The CDR3 is 14 amino acids. Germline V gene lookup returns CDR1 SEHNR and CDR2 FQNEAQ (reference sequence). Trimming took 1 base from V and 2 from J, leaving 5 bases between them. Full variable domain (outside the CDR3, taken from reference TRBV7-9 and TRBJ2-2): DTGVSQNPRHKITKRGQNVTFRCDPISEHNRLYWYRQTLGQGPEFLTYFQNEAQLEKSRLLSDRFSAERPKGSFSTLEIQRTEQGDSAMYLCASSLEFNTGELFFGEGSRLTVL.

The V call is TRBV7-9, the J call TRBJ2-3; 7 nucleotides agree with TRBD1. Trimming at V came to 3 bases and at J to 2 bases, leaving 5 bases not matched to a gene. This CDR3 region has 15 residues. Germline CDR1 SEHNR, CDR2 FQNEAQ (reference sequence). The CDR3: CASSLGQLNTDTQYF. CDR3 nucleotide sequence: TGTGCCAGCAGCTTGGGACAGCTCAACACAGATACGCAGTATTTT. Combining the CDR3 with reference TRBV7-9 and TRBJ2-3 gives the whole variable domain DTGVSQNPRHKITKRGQNVTFRCDPISEHNRLYWYRQTLGQGPEFLTYFQNEAQLEKSRLLSDRFSAERPKGSFSTLEIQRTEQGDSAMYLCASSLGQLNTDTQYFGPGTRLTVL.

The chain links TRBV5-5 to TRBJ2-3, with D perhaps TRBD2 (5 bases). V was shortened by 4 bases and J by 5 bases, with 17 bases between the two germline ends. Per germline, CDR1 SGHKS and CDR2 YYEKEE (reference sequence). There are 15 residues in the CDR3. CDR3 amino acids: CASSGIEGLVDTQYF. CDR3 coding DNA: TGTGCCAGCAGCGGAATCGAGGGCCTCGTAGATACGCAGTATTTT.

The chain couples TRBV27 to TRBJ2-6; D remains unclear. Per germline, CDR1 MNHEY and CDR2 SMNVEV (reference sequence). The length of the CDR3 is 15 residues. V gave up 3 bases and J gave up 1 base, with 7 bases separating them. CDR3 bases: TGTGCCAGCAGTTTCTATAGATCTGGGGCCAACGTCCTGACTTTC. It is translated as CASSFYRSGANVLTF.

The chain joins TRBV2 to TRBJ2-1, with D unclear. Trimming cost V 3 bases and J 4 bases, with 10 bases left between them. The V gene's germline CDR1 is SNHLY and CDR2 FYNNEI. CDR3 size: 14 residues. The CDR3 sequence is CASSDFAAYNEQFF. The DNA of the CDR3 is TGTGCCAGCAGTGATTTTGCAGCATACAATGAGCAGTTCTTC. The full variable domain, with the rest looked up from reference TRBV2 and TRBJ2-1, is EPEVTQTPSHQVTQMGQEVILRCVPISNHLYFYWYRQILGQKVEFLVSFYNNEISEKSEIFDDQFSVERPDGSNFTLKIRSTKLEDSAMYFCASSDFAAYNEQFFGPGTRLTVL.

V and J are TRBV19 and TRBJ2-3; D remains ambiguous. Trimming shortened V by 8 bases and J by 6 bases, and 12 bases separated the two germline ends. The germline V gene encodes CDR1 LNHDA and CDR2 SQIVND (reference sequence). There are 12 residues in the CDR3. The chain's CDR3 is CASGWPSDTQYF. CDR3 sequence (DNA): TGTGCCAGTGGGTGGCCCTCGGATACGCAGTATTTT.

As for this clone: The junction differs from germline at one of its ends, possibly a read error. The chain uses TRBV27 and TRBJ2-5; D is possibly TRBD1 (8 bases). Looked up from germline, CDR1 is MNHEY and CDR2 is SMNVEV (reference sequence). This CDR3 spans 13 amino acids. The CDR3 sequence is CASILQGGETQYF. For the CDR3, the DNA is TGTGCCAGCATTTTACAGGGGGGGGAGACCCAGTACTTC.

The chain links TRBV5-8 to TRBJ2-7, with D possibly matching TRBD1 (6 bases). Germline V gene data show CDR1 as SGHTS and CDR2 as YDEGEE. V was trimmed by 5 bases and J by 4 bases, leaving 16 bases between them. This CDR3 is built from 14 residues. CDR3 nucleotides: TGTGCCAGCAGGGAACAGGGTGTGCTTTACGAGCAGTACTTC. The encoded protein is CASREQGVLYEQYF.

J is TRBJ2-1 and V is TRBV29-1; D unresolved. Per the germline V gene, CDR1 is SQVTM and CDR2 is ANQGSEA. The length of the CDR3 is 13 residues. V lost 4 bases, J lost 4 bases, and 11 bases lay in between. The DNA of the CDR3 is TGCAGCGTTGTGGTGGCAATTTACAATGAGCAGTTCTTC. Its protein product is CSVVVAIYNEQFF.

This CDR3 reads CASSPGFQETQYF. CDR3 DNA: TGTGCCAGCAGCCCCGGGTTCCAAGAGACCCAGTACTTC. The chain combines TRBV11-2 with TRBJ2-5, with unresolved D. This CDR3 region has 13 residues. The V end lost 5 bases, the J end lost 1 base, and 8 bases lay between the germline ends. Germline V gives CDR1 SGHAT, CDR2 FQNNGV.

The J gene is TRBJ1-1, the V gene TRBV19; weak D call: TRBD1 (6 bases). The ends were cut back, 6 bases at V and 4 bases at J, with 12 bases in the middle. Germline V CDR1 and CDR2: LNHDA, SQIVND (reference sequence). The CDR3 contains 13 residues. The CDR3 DNA sequence: TGTGCCAGTAGCCTAACAGGGACCACTGAAGCTTTCTTT. Residues: CASSLTGTTEAFF.

V gene TRBV18 combines with J gene TRBJ2-3, with D unresolved. There are 13 residues in the CDR3. Germline CDR1 and CDR2: KGHSH and LQKENI. V was pared by 2 bases and J by 4 bases, with 7 bases between. CDR3 bases: TGTGCCAGCTCACCATCGCTGGCAGATACGCAGTATTTT. Translating gives CASSPSLADTQYF.

This sequence joins TRBV7-6 and TRBJ2-2; D gene uncertain. The germline V gene encodes CDR1 SGHVS and CDR2 FNYEAQ. V lost 5 bases and J 5 bases, leaving 15 bases between the germline ends. The CDR3 consists of 15 residues. This CDR3 reads CASSKTTGRTGELFF. CDR3 DNA: TGTGCCAGCAGCAAGACAACCGGGCGAACCGGGGAGCTGTTTTTT.

V usage is TRBV9 and J usage is TRBJ2-5, with a possible D match to TRBD2 (5 bases). With 0 bases removed from V and 5 bases from J, the gap between germline ends came to 17 bases. CDR1 SGDLS and CDR2 YYNGEE come from the germline V gene. This CDR3 is built from 16 residues. The DNA for the CDR3 is TGTGCCAGCAGCGTAGAGTTGAGGAGGCCCCAGGAGACCCAGTACTTC. This translates into CASSVELRRPQETQYF.

The chain has TRBV19 and TRBJ1-2; 8 bases are a match to TRBD1. Germline CDR1 is LNHDA and CDR2 is SQIVND (reference sequence). V was pared by 3 bases and J by 8 bases, with 14 bases of the junction left unmatched. CDR3 length: 16 amino acids. Written as DNA, the CDR3 is TGTGCCAGTAGTATCCCGACAGGGGTCAACAGGAAAGGCTACACCTTC. Translation gives CASSIPTGVNRKGYTF.

The V gene is TRBV7-6, the J gene TRBJ1-1; D perhaps matches TRBD1 (5 bases). CDR1 and CDR2 from the germline V gene are SGHVS and FNYEAQ. V was clipped by 1 base and J by 3 bases, with 12 bases between them. This CDR3 has 15 amino acids. CDR3 amino acids: CASSLVGGDHTEAFF. The CDR3 DNA is TGTGCCAGCAGCTTAGTTGGGGGAGACCACACTGAAGCTTTCTTT.

V usage is TRBV5-1 and J usage is TRBJ2-3; a weak D match, TRBD2 (6 bases). Trimming took off 4 bases at V and 2 bases at J, with 14 bases between the two ends. Germline V gives CDR1 SGHRS, CDR2 YFSETQ. The CDR3 runs 15 residues. The DNA for the CDR3 is TGCGCCAGCAGCCCCGCGGAGGGACCCACAGATACGCAGTATTTT. Residues: CASSPAEGPTDTQYF. The complete variable domain, with remaining parts taken from reference TRBV5-1 and TRBJ2-3, reads KAGVTQTPRYLIKTRGQQVTLSCSPISGHRSVSWYQQTPGQGLQFLFEYFSETQRNKGNFPGRFSGRQFSNSRSEMNVSTLELGDSALYLCASSPAEGPTDTQYFGPGTRLTVL.

CDR3 protein: CASDPTEAFF. CDR3 sequence (DNA): TGTGCCAGCGATCCAACTGAAGCTTTCTTT. This chain uses TRBV9 with TRBJ1-1; D unresolved. V lost 7 bases, J lost 5 bases, and 6 bases lay in between. Germline V lookup: CDR1 SGDLS, CDR2 YYNGEE. CDR3 length equals 10 residues.

V usage is TRBV5-4 and J usage is TRBJ2-1; no definite D call. The length of the CDR3 is 14 residues. The germline gives CDR1 SGHNT, CDR2 YYREEE (reference sequence). Trimming removed 4 bases at V and 3 bases at J, with 11 bases between. As DNA, the CDR3 is TGTGCCAGCAGCCCGGTCCAGATCTACAATGAGCAGTTCTTC. Translating it yields CASSPVQIYNEQFF.

The rearrangement joins TRBV19 to TRBJ1-5, with TRBD1 matching 10 bases. Germline-derived CDR1 and CDR2 are LNHDA and SQIVND (reference sequence). The CDR3 sequence is 16 residues long. The junction had 6 bases not matched to a gene; V was cut back by 3 bases and J by 4 bases. The CDR3 region has the DNA TGTGCCAGTAGTATTCTCGGGACAGGGGTTAATCAGCCCCAGCATTTT. Translating gives CASSILGTGVNQPQHF.

The genes are TRBV4-3 and TRBJ2-5, with unresolved D. Trimming cost V 4 bases and J 8 bases, with 17 bases left between them. The CDR3 is 14 residues long. CDR1 LGHNA and CDR2 YSLEER come from the germline V gene. CDR3 in amino acids: CASSLQPTTDTQYF. Written as DNA, the CDR3 is TGCGCCAGCAGCCTACAGCCCACCACGGATACCCAGTACTTC.

The chain joins TRBV29-1 to TRBJ2-7; 8 bases map to TRBD1. This CDR3 is built from 14 residues. Germline loops: CDR1 SQVTM, CDR2 ANQGSEA. The trim removed 0 bases at V and 4 bases at J, leaving 5 bases unmatched. The CDR3 spells CSVEEGDRGYEQYF. The CDR3 coding sequence is TGCAGCGTTGAAGAGGGAGACAGGGGATACGAGCAGTACTTC.

The V call is TRBV4-2, the J call TRBJ2-3; D gene unclear. The CDR3 covers 16 residues. Trimming removed 4 bases from V and 1 base from J, with 15 bases in between. Germline CDR1 reads LGHNA; CDR2 reads YNFKEQ. CDR3 loop: CASSLKPVSGTDTQYF. The CDR3 DNA sequence: TGTGCCAGCAGCCTTAAGCCGGTATCTGGCACAGATACGCAGTATTTT.

V usage is TRBV7-2 and J usage is TRBJ2-2; 11 nucleotides line up with TRBD2. CDR3 length: 15 residues. Per the germline V gene, CDR1 is SGHTA and CDR2 is FQGNSA. V lost 3 bases to trimming and J lost 7 bases; unmatched junction nucleotides: 4. The CDR3 coding sequence is TGTGCCAGCAGCTTTAGCGGGGGGGCTGTCGGGGAGCTGTTTTTT. Its protein product is CASSFSGGAVGELFF.

The chain combines TRBV6-5 with TRBJ1-1, with no clear D. The V end lost 2 bases, the J end lost 5 bases, and 12 bases lay between the germline ends. Germline-derived CDR1 and CDR2 are MNHEY and SVGAGI. CDR3 length: 14 residues. CDR3 sequence: CASSYGDLTTEAFF. CDR3 DNA: TGTGCCAGCAGTTACGGGGATCTAACAACTGAAGCTTTCTTT.